The 16 T cell receptor beta chains reported below all come from one sample, sequenced in a study of response to subunit inactivated influenza vaccine. TCRdb re-analysed the RT-PCR reads in MiXCR, keeping a single row per CDR3 protein. The data hold hundreds of thousands of distinct CDR3 sequences, with 15% to 17% observed a single time. The source was PBMCs from blood, collected about 12 days after vaccination. All receptors come from a man in his forties or fifties who received an inactivated influenza vaccine.

V usage is TRBV11-1 and J usage is TRBJ2-3; tentative D call: TRBD2 (6 bases). The CDR3 runs 14 residues. The V gene's germline CDR1 is SGHAT and CDR2 FQDESV (reference sequence). V dropped 5 bases and J dropped 2 bases, with 11 bases sitting between them. The DNA for the CDR3 is TGTGCCAGCAGCCGGGACTTCCTCACAGATACGCAGTATTTT. Its protein is CASSRDFLTDTQYF.

In DNA form, the CDR3 reads TGCGCCAGCAGCCAAGGAAGAGGGCCCTCCTACAATGAGCAGTTCTTC. Translation gives CASSQGRGPSYNEQFF. The J gene is TRBJ2-1, the V gene TRBV4-1, with a weak D call TRBD2 (5 bases). Per germline, CDR1 MGHRA and CDR2 YSYEKL. Between the trimmed V and J ends, which lost 1 base and 0 bases, there was a span of 10 bases. This CDR3 contains 16 residues.

The sample holds a few counts of this clonotype. This chain connects TRBV12-3 or TRBV12-4 to TRBJ1-1; no reliable D call. This CDR3 spans 13 amino acids. V was cut by 2 bases and J by 5 bases, with 9 bases left in between. The CDR3 sequence: CASSLLAYTEAFF. CDR3 nucleotides: TGTGCCAGCAGTTTACTGGCCTATACTGAAGCTTTCTTT.

This clonotype came up many times. The genes are TRBV7-8 and TRBJ1-2; possibly TRBD1 for D (5 bases). The CDR3 consists of 14 residues. Deletions cut 5 bases from V and 0 bases from J, with 10 bases between. Germline assignment: CDR1 SGHVS and CDR2 FQNEAQ. Here the CDR3 reads CASSLDSPNYGYTF. CDR3 bases: TGTGCCAGCAGCCTTGACAGTCCTAACTATGGCTACACCTTC.

This clonotype has a single count. The chain carries TRBV24-1 and TRBJ2-5, with 11 nucleotides matching TRBD1. The CDR3 is made up of 15 amino acids. V gave up 3 bases and J gave up 5 bases; unmatched junction bases: 4. Germline CDR1 is KGHDR and CDR2 is SFDVKD. The DNA of the CDR3 is TGTGCCACCAGTGATCCCGGACAGGGGGCCGAGACCCAGTACTTC. This gives the protein CATSDPGQGAETQYF.

J is TRBJ2-5 and V is TRBV11-3; TRBD1 agrees at 7 bases. The CDR3 sequence is 14 residues long. Germline lookup yields CDR1 SGHNT and CDR2 YENEEA. Trimming removed 5 bases from V and 3 bases from J; junction bases left unmatched: 6. The CDR3 bases are TGTGCCAGCAGCCCGGGACAGTCGAAAGAGACCCAGTACTTC. Translating gives CASSPGQSKETQYF.

The chain joins TRBV27 to TRBJ2-5, with 7 bases aligning to TRBD1. Germline CDR1 is MNHEY and CDR2 is SMNVEV (reference sequence). This CDR3 has 14 residues. V shed 7 bases and J 5 bases; nucleotides not matched to a gene: 10. DNA of the CDR3: TGTGCCAGCACCCCCCGGGGCAGGGGGGAGACCCAGTACTTC. Amino acid sequence: CASTPRGRGETQYF.

This clonotype was seen only a few times. This CDR3 reads CATSPIGGQGTGELFF. The CDR3 coding sequence is TGTGCCACCAGTCCAATCGGGGGACAGGGAACCGGGGAGCTGTTTTTT. The chain couples TRBV15 to TRBJ2-2, with 9 bases fitting TRBD1. Germline-derived CDR1 and CDR2 are LNHNV and YYDKDF (reference sequence). This CDR3 is 16 amino acids long. Germline trimming cut 6 bases from V and 5 bases from J; bases unmatched to any gene: 10. Variable domain in full (rest from reference TRBV15 and TRBJ2-2): DAMVIQNPRYQVTQFGKPVTLSCSQTLNHNVMYWYQQKSSQAPKLLFHYYDKDFNNEADTPDNFQSRRPNTSFCFLDIRSPGLGDTAMYLCATSPIGGQGTGELFFGEGSRLTVL.

The chain is built from TRBV19 and TRBJ1-5, with 7 nucleotides matching TRBD1. Germline assignment: CDR1 LNHDA and CDR2 SQIVND (reference sequence). J was trimmed by 3 bases and V by 7 bases; bases with no gene match: 3. This CDR3 comprises 13 residues. The CDR3 is CASKGQYNQPQHF. The DNA for the CDR3 is TGTGCCAGTAAGGGACAGTACAATCAGCCCCAGCATTTT.

The chain carries TRBV10-3 and TRBJ2-7, with 7 positions matching TRBD2. Looked up from germline, CDR1 is ENHRY and CDR2 is SYGVKD. V lost 8 bases, J lost 3 bases, and 10 bases stayed unmatched. The CDR3 is 14 amino acids. The CDR3 coding sequence is TGTGCCATCGGTGGAGCCGAGCGGGGCTACGAGCAGTACTTC. The encoded protein is CAIGGAERGYEQYF.

V and J are TRBV5-1 and TRBJ2-1; no reliable D call. CDR3 length: 15 amino acids. Trimming stripped 0 bases from V and 2 bases from J, with 9 bases between. The germline V gene has CDR1 SGHRS and CDR2 YFSETQ. The CDR3 region has the DNA TGCGCCAGCAGCTTGGAACTTAGGACCTACAATGAGCAGTTCTTC. It encodes CASSLELRTYNEQFF.

The chain combines TRBV5-1 with TRBJ2-1; TRBD1 aligns across 9 bases. V was clipped by 9 bases and J by 2 bases; unmatched bases: 6. Germline loops: CDR1 SGHRS, CDR2 YFSETQ. The CDR3 is 14 amino acids. The chain's CDR3 is CANQQGAPYNEQFF. DNA for the CDR3: TGCGCCAACCAACAGGGGGCTCCCTACAATGAGCAGTTCTTC. The variable domain in full, completed from reference TRBV5-1 and TRBJ2-1, reads KAGVTQTPRYLIKTRGQQVTLSCSPISGHRSVSWYQQTPGQGLQFLFEYFSETQRNKGNFPGRFSGRQFSNSRSEMNVSTLELGDSALYLCANQQGAPYNEQFFGPGTRLTVL.

The V call is TRBV11-2, the J call TRBJ2-1, with D perhaps matching TRBD2 (5 bases). V shed 5 bases and J shed 4 bases, with 15 bases lying between them. The CDR3 length is 15 residues. Germline CDR1 SGHAT, CDR2 FQNNGV. CDR3 coding DNA: TGTGCCAGCAGCCCGAGACGAGGGCCTTACAATGAGCAGTTCTTC. It translates to CASSPRRGPYNEQFF.

There are a few counts of this clonotype. The V and J genes are TRBV28 and TRBJ2-7, with TRBD2 matching 14 bases. The length of the CDR3 is 17 residues. Germline V gene data show CDR1 as MDHEN and CDR2 as SYDVKM. Germline trimming cut 4 bases from V and 1 base from J; bases unmatched to any gene: 6. CDR3 in amino acids: CASSSGGLAGVSYEQYF. The CDR3 coding sequence is TGTGCCAGCAGTTCGGGGGGACTAGCGGGAGTTTCCTACGAGCAGTACTTC.

This clonotype has more than one count but fewer than ten. This rearrangement joins TRBV6-1 to TRBJ2-1; TRBD1 agrees at 9 bases. CDR1 is MNHNS and CDR2 is SASEGT in the germline V gene. This CDR3 region has 14 residues. The junction had 5 bases not matched to a gene; V was cut back by 4 bases and J by 7 bases. The CDR3: CASSGDRGWNEQFF. CDR3 bases: TGTGCCAGCAGTGGAGACAGGGGGTGGAATGAGCAGTTCTTC.

This chain joins TRBV6-5 and TRBJ1-1; 9 positions agree with TRBD1. From germline, CDR1 is MNHEY and CDR2 SVGAGI. Trimming at V came to 2 bases and at J to 4 bases, leaving 5 bases not matched to a gene. CDR3 length: 15 residues. This CDR3 reads CASSYTGTGITEAFF. In DNA form, the CDR3 reads TGTGCCAGCAGTTACACGGGGACAGGGATCACTGAAGCTTTCTTT.